The TCR beta chain described here comes from a study of shared clonotypes between healthy human individuals. Overall study context: Each donor had three CD4 naive, three CD4 memory, two CD8 naive and one CD8 memory plate.

Germline V gives CDR1 SNHLY, CDR2 FYNNEI. V lost 2 bases to trimming and J lost 4 bases, with 8 bases between them. The CDR3 has 13 amino acids. The CD4+ fraction was divided into a CD45RA+ naive subset and a CD45RA-negative memory subset. The test was conducted at deep level. Repertoires were generated with immunoSEQ multiplex PCR, while TCRdb's copy carries only in-frame clones and drops some. The data hold fewer than 2.5 million clones, with 93% observed a single time. This clonotype originated in a man in his late teens or twenties in good health. Some clones in this sample may be carry-over from other donors' samples. This chain links TRBV2 with TRBJ1-2; D might be TRBD1 (5 bases). Material for sequencing was naive CD4+ T cells from PBMCs. Subset of the sample: CD45RA+ positively selected. The CDR3 DNA sequence: TGTGCCAGCAGTGAACGACAGTCCTATGGCTACACCTTC. Amino acids: CASSERQSYGYTF.